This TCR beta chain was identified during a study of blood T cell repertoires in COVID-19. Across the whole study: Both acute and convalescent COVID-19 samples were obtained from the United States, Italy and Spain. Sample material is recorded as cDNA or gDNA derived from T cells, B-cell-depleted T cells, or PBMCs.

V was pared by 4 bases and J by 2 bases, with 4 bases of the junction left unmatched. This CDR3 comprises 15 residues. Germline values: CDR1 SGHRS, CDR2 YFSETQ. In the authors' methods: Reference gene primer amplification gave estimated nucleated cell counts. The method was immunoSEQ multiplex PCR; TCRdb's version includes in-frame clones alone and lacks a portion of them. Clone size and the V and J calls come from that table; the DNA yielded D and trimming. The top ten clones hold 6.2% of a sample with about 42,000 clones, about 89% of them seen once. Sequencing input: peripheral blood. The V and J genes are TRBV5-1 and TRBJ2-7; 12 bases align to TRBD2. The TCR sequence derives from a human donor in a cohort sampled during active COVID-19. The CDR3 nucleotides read TGCGCCAGCAGCGTAGGGACTAGCGGGCCCTACGAGCAGTACTTC. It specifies CASSVGTSGPYEQYF.